This T cell receptor (beta chain) stems from a study of blood T cells in healthy people across ages (dated by TCRdb to between 2014 and 2016). Concerning the study at large: Template switching captured roughly one uniquely barcoded TCR beta cDNA molecule per two T cells in model experiments. Using deep sequencing normalized with unique cDNA molecular identifiers, the study measured how TCR beta repertoire diversity changes with age. Four age groups were formed from the donors: young (average approximately 15 years), middle-aged (around 37), aged (around 68) and long-lived (82). Donors of different ages were randomly distributed across sequencing lanes to avoid experimental bias. Two additional independent replicas of 1 million unique cDNA reads from the same blood draw were analyzed for two donors (one aged 18 to 29 and one aged 80 or older).

Libraries were constructed by 5' RACE. Sequencing used an Illumina HiSeq 2500. A second PCR of about 7 to 12 cycles was run with a J-beta primer mix and a sample-barcoded 5' primer. A unique molecular identifier was introduced onto each TCR beta cDNA molecule by a template-switch 5' adaptor carrying 12 random nucleotides. Each sample yielded at least 3 million CDR3-containing paired-end reads. First-strand cDNA was synthesized from all RNA with the Mint cDNA synthesis kit, primed by a TRBC-specific oligonucleotide. Following uracil-DNA glycosylase treatment, a first 18-cycle PCR with universal primers M1SS and BC2_uni_R was performed on all cDNA. The study's own analysis went as follows. Each sample was normalized by randomly selecting 1 million high-quality reads, each carrying a distinct molecular identifier. Instead of being binned into consensus sequences, reads with shared molecular identifiers were discarded. MiTCR, with a Q25 quality threshold and the strictest error-elimination algorithm, was used for CDR3 identification, clonotype clustering and error correction. A nonparametric unseen species model with Euler transformation was used to estimate lower-bound total TCR beta diversity. The public reads were run again by TCRdb, first through fastp at Q25 and then through MiXCR, and only productive beta chains were kept. Each CDR3 protein gets just one entry, which takes the most common genes and DNA from the rows behind it. These V and J calls rely on TCRdb rather than the paper's analysis. The sample contains about 1.7 million distinct CDR3 sequences, over 25% of them found a single time. In total, the top ten clones hold about 7.7% of the sample.

Study-wide conclusions, independent of this receptor: As age increased, observed TCR beta diversity per million T cells dropped in a roughly linear way, and a significant reduction was already evident by age 40. Compared with the aged group, the long-lived group had more naive CD4+ T cells, fewer expanded clones and increased TCR diversity, suggesting age selection. Because donor CMV infection status was unknown, age-related changes in expanded clonotypes were potentially confounded. Estimates of total diversity from one million sequenced T cells were regarded as lower bounds and underestimates. A strong correlation was found between observed TCR beta diversity and the percentage of naive T cells measured by flow cytometry. Because profiling used bulk unsorted PBMCs, naive and antigen-experienced compartments could not be compared conclusively.

Donors were 30 to 45 systemically healthy Caucasian individuals from Russia aged roughly 6 to 100 years. Each donor gave about 9.2 milliliters of peripheral blood, drawn into EDTA-treated Vacutainer tubes. Ficoll-Paque density-gradient centrifugation was used to isolate PBMCs, with at least 6.5 million per sample. Total RNA was extracted from PBMCs with Trizol reagent, with at least 5.5 micrograms obtained per sample. For every donor, flow cytometry on a PBMC aliquot measured the percentage of naive CD45RAhigh/CD27high T cells. Cut back by 2 bases and 1 base, the V and J ends lie 9 bases apart. CDR1 DFQATT and CDR2 SNEGSKA were looked up in the germline V gene (reference sequence). The CDR3, cysteine through phenylalanine, is 14 amino acids long. The CDR3 DNA has 42 bases and is translated from base 1. This clonotype was observed a few times. No cognate antigen has been identified for it. No clone much larger than this one lies a single base away; base qualities are absent.

This sequence uses TRBV20-1 and TRBJ1-5; TRBD1 might be the D gene, on 6 matching bases. This clonotype was sampled from a woman in her thirties in good health. Source material: blood. CDR3 protein: CSARNRASNQPQHF. The DNA sequence is TGCAGTGCTAGAAACAGGGCCAGCAATCAGCCCCAGCATTTT.